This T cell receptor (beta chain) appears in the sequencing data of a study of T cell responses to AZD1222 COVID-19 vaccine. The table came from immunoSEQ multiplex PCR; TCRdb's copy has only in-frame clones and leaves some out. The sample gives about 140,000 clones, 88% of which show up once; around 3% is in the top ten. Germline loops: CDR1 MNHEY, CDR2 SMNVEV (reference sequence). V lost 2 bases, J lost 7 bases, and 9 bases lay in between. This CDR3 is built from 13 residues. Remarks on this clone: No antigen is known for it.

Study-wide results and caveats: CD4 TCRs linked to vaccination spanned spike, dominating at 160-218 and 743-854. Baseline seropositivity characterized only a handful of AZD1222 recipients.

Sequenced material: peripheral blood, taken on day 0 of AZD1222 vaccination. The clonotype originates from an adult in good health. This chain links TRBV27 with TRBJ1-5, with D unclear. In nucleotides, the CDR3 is TGTGCCAGCAGTTTAGAATCGAGGCAGCCCCAGCATTTT. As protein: CASSLESRQPQHF.